Shown below are 22 T cell receptor beta chains from a single sample sequenced in a study of blood T cell repertoires in COVID-19. TCRdb's table, derived via immunoSEQ multiplex PCR, lists solely in-frame clones and lacks some. The table has about 130,000 clones, almost 85% seen once. The sequenced sample was peripheral blood. All receptors derive from a woman under 40 who had recovered from COVID-19.

This clone was observed once. This rearrangement joins TRBV9 to TRBJ2-2; D call uncertain. Germline V gene lookup returns CDR1 SGDLS and CDR2 YYNGEE. CDR3 length equals 11 residues. V was clipped by 1 base and J by 8 bases, with 3 bases between them. In DNA, the CDR3 is TGTGCCAGCAGCGTACCTGGGGAGCTGTTTTTT. Translation gives CASSVPGELFF. The whole variable domain, remainder taken from reference TRBV9 and TRBJ2-2, is DSGVTQTPKHLITATGQRVTLRCSPRSGDLSVYWYQQSLDQGLQFLIQYYNGEERAKGNILERFSAQQFPDLHSELNLSSLELGDSALYFCASSVPGELFFGEGSRLTVL.

The chain joins TRBV9 to TRBJ2-5; D may be TRBD1 (6 bases). The CDR3 consists of 16 residues. The germline V and J ends were trimmed by 1 base and 2 bases, with 15 bases remaining between them. The germline V gene encodes CDR1 SGDLS and CDR2 YYNGEE. CDR3 amino acids: CASSVSGLTGQETQYF. CDR3 nucleotides: TGTGCCAGCAGCGTATCCGGCTTGACAGGTCAAGAGACCCAGTACTTC. Full variable domain (outside the CDR3, taken from reference TRBV9 and TRBJ2-5): DSGVTQTPKHLITATGQRVTLRCSPRSGDLSVYWYQQSLDQGLQFLIQYYNGEERAKGNILERFSAQQFPDLHSELNLSSLELGDSALYFCASSVSGLTGQETQYFGPGTRLLVL.

V and J are TRBV5-1 and TRBJ1-6; D unresolved. Trimming left V 5 bases short and J 0 bases short, with 9 bases between. The CDR3 runs to 15 residues. The germline V gene encodes CDR1 SGHRS and CDR2 YFSETQ. CDR3 in amino acids: CASSQASSYNSPLHF. The CDR3 nucleotides read TGCGCCAGCAGTCAGGCGAGCTCCTATAATTCACCCCTCCACTTT.

This chain joins TRBV5-4 and TRBJ2-3, with D possibly TRBD1 on 5 matching bases. Germline CDR1 and CDR2: SGHNT and YYREEE (reference sequence). This CDR3 is built from 15 residues. V was clipped by 0 bases and J by 2 bases, with 10 bases between them. This CDR3 is CASSLGGAVTDTQYF. The CDR3 nucleotides read TGTGCCAGCAGCTTGGGTGGGGCCGTCACAGATACGCAGTATTTT.

The CDR3: CASSYHRGSTSGSYEQYF. CDR3 sequence (DNA): TGTGCCAGCAGCTATCACAGGGGGTCGACTAGCGGGAGCTACGAGCAGTACTTC. J is TRBJ2-7 and V is TRBV7-8, with TRBD2 identical over 12 bases. CDR1 and CDR2 from the germline V gene are SGHVS and FQNEAQ. The ends lost 4 bases at V and 3 bases at J; junction bases unmatched: 13. This CDR3 is 18 amino acids long.

This chain joins TRBV10-3 and TRBJ1-5, with a tentative D call TRBD1 (6 bases). This CDR3 comprises 16 residues. CDR1 is ENHRY, CDR2 SYGVKD, per germline. Trimming left V 6 bases short and J 0 bases short, with 15 bases between. The CDR3 region is CAISDSSGASNQPQHF. The CDR3 DNA reads as TGTGCCATCAGCGACAGTTCAGGGGCTAGCAATCAGCCCCAGCATTTT.

V is TRBV18 and J is TRBJ2-7; D is uncertain. The CDR3 length is 13 residues. The germline CDR1 and CDR2 sequences are KGHSH and LQKENI. Trimming shortened V by 2 bases and J by 0 bases, and 5 bases separated the two germline ends. The CDR3 bases are TGTGCCAGCTCACCATTCGTCTCCTACGAGCAGTACTTC. Its protein is CASSPFVSYEQYF.

The CDR3 DNA follows: TGTGCCAGCAGCTTAGCTTCCCTTAATGAAAAACTGTTTTTT. Residues: CASSLASLNEKLFF. This chain links TRBV11-2 with TRBJ1-4; D is unclear. Between the trimmed V and J ends, which lost 1 base and 4 bases, there was a span of 7 bases. This CDR3 is 14 amino acids long. Germline loops: CDR1 SGHAT, CDR2 FQNNGV.

This clone was recorded once. The V gene is TRBV9, the J gene TRBJ2-3, with D perhaps matching TRBD2 (6 bases). From germline, CDR1 is SGDLS and CDR2 YYNGEE. With 3 bases removed from V and 1 base from J, the gap between germline ends came to 18 bases. The CDR3 covers 17 residues. This chain's CDR3 is CASSAAGSGLGTDTQYF. The CDR3 DNA sequence: TGTGCCAGCAGCGCAGCCGGCTCGGGACTGGGCACAGATACGCAGTATTTT.

The rearrangement links TRBV3-1 (or the pseudogene TRBV3-2) to TRBJ1-1; D is undetermined. V dropped 6 bases and J dropped 5 bases, with 13 bases sitting between them. Germline V gene data show CDR1 as LGHDT and CDR2 as YNNKEL (reference sequence). The CDR3 covers 13 residues. The CDR3 DNA reads TGTGCCAGCAGACGGGAGGGTGTGACTGAAGCTTTCTTT. Translating it yields CASRREGVTEAFF.

The chain employs TRBV11-2 and TRBJ2-7; 7 nucleotides match TRBD2. CDR3 length: 15 amino acids. The germline V gene encodes CDR1 SGHAT and CDR2 FQNNGV. V dropped 3 bases and J dropped 3; count of bases not matched to a gene: 8. DNA of the CDR3: TGTGCCAGCAGCTTGGGACGGCGCGGGGGCTACGAGCAGTACTTC. Translation: CASSLGRRGGYEQYF. The full variable domain, in which reference TRBV11-2 and TRBJ2-7 provide the parts outside the CDR3, is EAGVAQSPRYKIIEKRQSVAFWCNPISGHATLYWYQQILGQGPKLLIQFQNNGVVDDSQLPKDRFSAERLKGVDSTLKIQPAKLEDSAVYLCASSLGRRGGYEQYFGPGTRLTVT.

The chain couples TRBV5-1 to TRBJ2-3; 9 nucleotides agree with TRBD2. Germline-derived CDR1 and CDR2 are SGHRS and YFSETQ. V lost 7 bases, J lost 6 bases, and 6 bases stayed unmatched. This CDR3 comprises 13 residues. Here the CDR3 reads CASSSSGGDTQYF. Here the CDR3 DNA reads TGCGCCAGCTCTAGTAGCGGGGGCGATACGCAGTATTTT.

The sample holds a few counts of this clone. V is TRBV12-3 or TRBV12-4 and J is TRBJ2-7; 7 nucleotides align to TRBD2. The junction had 2 bases not matched to a gene; V was cut back by 6 bases and J by 3 bases. The CDR3 length is 12 residues. The CDR3 DNA follows: TGTGCCAGCAGCGGGGGGAACTACGAGCAGTACTTC. Translating it yields CASSGGNYEQYF.

J is TRBJ1-1 and V is TRBV5-1, with D tentatively TRBD1 (5 bases). Germline assignment: CDR1 SGHRS and CDR2 YFSETQ. The CDR3 is 14 residues long. Between the trimmed V and J ends, which lost 4 bases and 3 bases, there was a span of 13 bases. The CDR3 reads CASSLTAGDTEAFF. The CDR3 DNA reads TGCGCCAGCAGCCTGACGGCGGGGGACACTGAAGCTTTCTTT.

The chain recombines TRBV13 with TRBJ2-1; 7 positions agree with TRBD2. Germline CDR1 is PRHDT and CDR2 is FYEKMQ (reference sequence). V dropped 0 bases and J dropped 8; count of bases not matched to a gene: 7. The CDR3 has 15 residues. The CDR3: CASSLGGGGNDEQFF. The DNA of the CDR3 is TGTGCCAGCAGCTTAGGCGGCGGGGGTAATGATGAGCAGTTCTTC. The entire variable domain, with the rest obtained from reference TRBV13 and TRBJ2-1, is as follows: AAGVIQSPRHLIKEKRETATLKCYPIPRHDTVYWYQQGPGQDPQFLISFYEKMQSDKGSIPDRFSAQQFSDYHSELNMSSLELGDSALYFCASSLGGGGNDEQFFGPGTRLTVL.

The table lists this clone with a few counts. The J gene is TRBJ2-3, the V gene TRBV5-6; 10 bases match TRBD2. Germline values: CDR1 SGHDT, CDR2 YYEEEE. The CDR3 runs 17 residues. V was clipped by 0 bases and J by 5 bases; unmatched bases: 9. CDR3 loop: CASSLALAGAAGDTQYF. The CDR3 nucleotides are TGTGCCAGCAGCTTGGCCCTAGCGGGGGCCGCCGGAGATACGCAGTATTTT.

This clone showed up just once. V usage is TRBV7-9 and J usage is TRBJ1-2; TRBD1 agrees at 12 bases. CDR3 length: 14 amino acids. CDR1 and CDR2 (germline): SEHNR, FQNEAQ (reference sequence). Losses at the gene ends were 5 bases for V and 7 bases for J; bases not matched to a gene: 5. CDR3 in DNA: TGTGCCAGCAGCGCGGGACAGGGGGCGGGTGGCTACACCTTC. This gives the protein CASSAGQGAGGYTF.

The chain is built from TRBV2 and TRBJ1-6; D perhaps matches TRBD1 (5 bases). Germline CDR1 and CDR2: SNHLY and FYNNEI. The CDR3 has 15 residues. V was cut by 5 bases and J by 2 bases, with 10 bases left in between. CDR3 protein: CASSLEGPYNSPLHF. Written as DNA, the CDR3 is TGTGCCAGCAGTTTGGAGGGGCCCTATAATTCACCCCTCCACTTT. Based on the CDR3 plus reference TRBV2 and TRBJ1-6, the full variable domain is EPEVTQTPSHQVTQMGQEVILRCVPISNHLYFYWYRQILGQKVEFLVSFYNNEISEKSEIFDDQFSVERPDGSNFTLKIRSTKLEDSAMYFCASSLEGPYNSPLHFGNGTRLTVT.

V and J are TRBV5-1 and TRBJ2-1; TRBD2 matches at 14 bases. J gave up 9 bases and V 6 bases, and 8 bases lay outside the gene matches. Germline V gives CDR1 SGHRS, CDR2 YFSETQ. This CDR3 comprises 15 residues. The CDR3 here is CASTEGLAGELEQFF. The CDR3 DNA sequence: TGCGCCAGCACCGAGGGACTAGCGGGAGAGCTTGAGCAGTTCTTC.

The chain uses TRBV7-3 and TRBJ1-1; 10 nucleotides agree with TRBD1. V trimming: 7 bases; J trimming: 4 bases; junction bases outside the gene matches: 9. The CDR3 runs to 15 residues. CDR1 is SGHTA, CDR2 FQGTGA, per germline. CDR3 DNA sequence: TGTGCCAGCACCGCCTCAAGGACAGGGGGCACTGAAGCTTTCTTT. It translates to CASTASRTGGTEAFF.

In this sample, this clone turned up many times. The J gene is TRBJ1-2, the V gene TRBV5-4; perhaps TRBD1 as D (5 bases). The CDR3 spans 17 residues. Germline V gives CDR1 SGHNT, CDR2 YYREEE (reference sequence). V gave up 0 bases and J gave up 8 bases, with 23 bases separating them. CDR3 in amino acids: CASSLVSSLAGEEGYTF. CDR3 nucleotide sequence: TGTGCCAGCAGCTTGGTCTCTAGTTTGGCGGGGGAAGAAGGCTACACCTTC.

DNA for the CDR3: TGCGCCAGCAGCCAAGAGTACCCTACAAGGGGGGAGCAGTACTTC. Translating gives CASSQEYPTRGEQYF. This chain connects TRBV4-1 to TRBJ2-7; a weak D match, TRBD1 (6 bases). Germline V gives CDR1 MGHRA, CDR2 YSYEKL. Trimming left V 0 bases short and J 7 bases short, with 16 bases between. The CDR3 spans 15 residues.